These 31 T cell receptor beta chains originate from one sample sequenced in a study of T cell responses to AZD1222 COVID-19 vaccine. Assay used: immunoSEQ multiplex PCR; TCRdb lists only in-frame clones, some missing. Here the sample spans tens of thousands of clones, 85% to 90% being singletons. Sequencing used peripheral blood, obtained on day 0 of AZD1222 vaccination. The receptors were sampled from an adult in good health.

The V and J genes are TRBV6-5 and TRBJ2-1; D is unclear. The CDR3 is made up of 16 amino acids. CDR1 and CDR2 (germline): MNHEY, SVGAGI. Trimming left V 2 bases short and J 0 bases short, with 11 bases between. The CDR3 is CASSYESRSSYNEQFF. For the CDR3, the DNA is TGTGCCAGCAGTTACGAAAGCCGAAGCTCCTACAATGAGCAGTTCTTC.

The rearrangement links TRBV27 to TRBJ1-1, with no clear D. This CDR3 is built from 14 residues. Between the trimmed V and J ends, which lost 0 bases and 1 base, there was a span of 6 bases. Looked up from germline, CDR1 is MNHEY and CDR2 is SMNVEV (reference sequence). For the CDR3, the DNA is TGTGCCAGCAGTTTATCGACCGCGAACACTGAAGCTTTCTTT. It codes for CASSLSTANTEAFF.

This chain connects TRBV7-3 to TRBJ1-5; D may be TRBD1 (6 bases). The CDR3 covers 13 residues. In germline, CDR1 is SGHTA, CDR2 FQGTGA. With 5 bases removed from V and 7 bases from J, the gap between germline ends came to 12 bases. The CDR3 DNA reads TGTGCCAGCAGCCAAGTCAGGGGACAGCCCCAGCATTTT. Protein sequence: CASSQVRGQPQHF.

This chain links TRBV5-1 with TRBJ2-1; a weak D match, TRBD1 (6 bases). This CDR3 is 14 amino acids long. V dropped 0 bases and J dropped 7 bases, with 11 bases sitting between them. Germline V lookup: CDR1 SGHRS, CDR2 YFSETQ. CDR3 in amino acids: CASSLATGQNEQFF. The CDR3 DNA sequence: TGCGCCAGCAGCTTGGCCACCGGACAGAATGAGCAGTTCTTC.

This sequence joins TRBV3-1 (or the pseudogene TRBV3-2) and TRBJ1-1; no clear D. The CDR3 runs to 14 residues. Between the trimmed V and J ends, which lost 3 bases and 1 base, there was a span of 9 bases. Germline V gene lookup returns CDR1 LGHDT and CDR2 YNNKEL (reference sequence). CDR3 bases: TGTGCCAGCAGCCAGAAAGGGTGGAACACTGAAGCTTTCTTT. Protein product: CASSQKGWNTEAFF.

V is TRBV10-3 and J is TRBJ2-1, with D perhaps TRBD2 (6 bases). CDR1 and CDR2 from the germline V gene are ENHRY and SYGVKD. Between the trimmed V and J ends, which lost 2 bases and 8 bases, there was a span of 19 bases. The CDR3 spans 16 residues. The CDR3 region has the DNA TGTGCCATCAGTGAGGGAAGGGACTGGAGCGGAGATGAGCAGTTCTTC. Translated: CAISEGRDWSGDEQFF.

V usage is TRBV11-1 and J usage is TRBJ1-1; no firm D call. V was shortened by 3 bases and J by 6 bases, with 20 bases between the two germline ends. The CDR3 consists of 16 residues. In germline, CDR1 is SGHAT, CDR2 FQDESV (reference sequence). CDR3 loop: CASSFTDPPSLAEAFF. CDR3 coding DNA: TGTGCCAGCAGCTTCACCGACCCACCCTCCTTAGCTGAAGCTTTCTTT.

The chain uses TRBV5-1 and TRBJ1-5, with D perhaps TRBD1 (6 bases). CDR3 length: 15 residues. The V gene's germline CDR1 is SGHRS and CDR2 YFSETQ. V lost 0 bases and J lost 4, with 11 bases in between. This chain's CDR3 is CASSLGSQGNQPQHF. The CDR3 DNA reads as TGCGCCAGCAGCTTGGGTTCCCAGGGGAATCAGCCCCAGCATTTT.

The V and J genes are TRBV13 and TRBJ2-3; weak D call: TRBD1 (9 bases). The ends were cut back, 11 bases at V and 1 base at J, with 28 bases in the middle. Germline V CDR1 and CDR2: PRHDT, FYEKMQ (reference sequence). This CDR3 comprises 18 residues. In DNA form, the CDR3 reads TGTGCCTGTGGGGACAGGGTCTCTGAGACTAGCGGCACAGATACGCAGTATTTT. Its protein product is CACGDRVSETSGTDTQYF.

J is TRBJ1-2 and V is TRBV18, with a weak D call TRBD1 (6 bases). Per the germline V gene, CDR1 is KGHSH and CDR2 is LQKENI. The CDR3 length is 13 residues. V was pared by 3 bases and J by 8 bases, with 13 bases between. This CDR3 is CASSPKGDRGYTF. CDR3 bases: TGTGCCAGCTCACCCAAGGGGGATCGAGGCTACACCTTC.

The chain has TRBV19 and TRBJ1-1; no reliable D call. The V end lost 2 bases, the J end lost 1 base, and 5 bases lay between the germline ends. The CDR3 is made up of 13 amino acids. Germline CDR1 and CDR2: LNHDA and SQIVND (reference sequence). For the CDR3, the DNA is TGTGCCAGTAGTATACCAGGGAACACTGAAGCTTTCTTT. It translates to CASSIPGNTEAFF. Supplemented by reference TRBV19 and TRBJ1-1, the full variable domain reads DGGITQSPKYLFRKEGQNVTLSCEQNLNHDAMYWYRQDPGQGLRLIYYSQIVNDFQKGDIAEGYSVSREKKESFPLTVTSAQKNPTAFYLCASSIPGNTEAFFGQGTRLTVV.

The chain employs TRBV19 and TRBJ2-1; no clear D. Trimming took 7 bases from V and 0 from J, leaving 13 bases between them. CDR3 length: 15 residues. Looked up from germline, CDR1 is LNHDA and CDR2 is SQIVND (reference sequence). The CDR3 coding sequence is TGTGCCAGTACCATAGCCAGGAGCTCCTACAATGAGCAGTTCTTC. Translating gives CASTIARSSYNEQFF.

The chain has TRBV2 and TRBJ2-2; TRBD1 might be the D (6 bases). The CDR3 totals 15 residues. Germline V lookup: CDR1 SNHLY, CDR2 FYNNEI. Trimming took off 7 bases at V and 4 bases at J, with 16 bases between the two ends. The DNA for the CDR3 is TGTGCCAGCAAGGGGCAGGGGACCATCACCGGGGAGCTGTTTTTT. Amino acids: CASKGQGTITGELFF.

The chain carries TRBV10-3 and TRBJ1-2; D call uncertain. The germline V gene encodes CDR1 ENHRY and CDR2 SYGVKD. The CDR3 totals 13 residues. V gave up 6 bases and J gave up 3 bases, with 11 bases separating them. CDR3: CAISRSGDYGYTF. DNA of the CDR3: TGTGCCATCAGCCGATCAGGAGACTATGGCTACACCTTC.

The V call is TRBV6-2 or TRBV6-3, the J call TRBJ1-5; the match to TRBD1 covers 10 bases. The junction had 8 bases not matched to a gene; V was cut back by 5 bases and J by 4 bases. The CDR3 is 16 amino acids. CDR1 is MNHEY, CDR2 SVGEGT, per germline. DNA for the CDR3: TGTGCCAGCAGTACCCGACAGGGGGCGGGAAATCAGCCCCAGCATTTT. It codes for CASSTRQGAGNQPQHF.

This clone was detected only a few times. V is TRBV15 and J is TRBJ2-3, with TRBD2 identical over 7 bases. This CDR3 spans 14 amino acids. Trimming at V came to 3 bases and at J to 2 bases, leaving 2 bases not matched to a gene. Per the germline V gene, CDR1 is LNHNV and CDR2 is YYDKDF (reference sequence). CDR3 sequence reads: CATSSRDYTDTQYF. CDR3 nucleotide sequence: TGTGCCACCAGCAGCCGGGACTACACAGATACGCAGTATTTT.

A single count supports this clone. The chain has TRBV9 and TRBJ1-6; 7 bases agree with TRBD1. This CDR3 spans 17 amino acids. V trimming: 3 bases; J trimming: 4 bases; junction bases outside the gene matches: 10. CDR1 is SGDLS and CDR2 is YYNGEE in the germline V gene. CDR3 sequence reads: CASSAFSQGRYNSPLHF. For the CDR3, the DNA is TGTGCCAGCAGCGCTTTTTCACAGGGGAGGTATAATTCACCCCTCCACTTT.

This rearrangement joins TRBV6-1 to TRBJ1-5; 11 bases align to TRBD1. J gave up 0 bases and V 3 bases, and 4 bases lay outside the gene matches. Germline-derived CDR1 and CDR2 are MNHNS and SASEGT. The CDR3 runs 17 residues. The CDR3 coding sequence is TGTGCCAGCAGTGACGGGACAGGGGGTTTTAGCAATCAGCCCCAGCATTTT. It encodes CASSDGTGGFSNQPQHF.

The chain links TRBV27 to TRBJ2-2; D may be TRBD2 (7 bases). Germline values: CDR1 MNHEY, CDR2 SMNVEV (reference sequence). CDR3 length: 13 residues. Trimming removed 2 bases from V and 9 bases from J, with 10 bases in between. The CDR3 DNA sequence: TGTGCCAGCAGTTTACCGGGGGGCCGGGAGCTGTTTTTT. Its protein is CASSLPGGRELFF.

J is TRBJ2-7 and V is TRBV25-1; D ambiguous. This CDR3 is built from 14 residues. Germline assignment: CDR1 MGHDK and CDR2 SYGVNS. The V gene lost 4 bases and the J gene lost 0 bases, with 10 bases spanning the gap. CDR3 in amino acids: CASSVDVSSYEQYF. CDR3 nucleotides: TGTGCCAGCAGTGTCGACGTTAGCTCCTACGAGCAGTACTTC.

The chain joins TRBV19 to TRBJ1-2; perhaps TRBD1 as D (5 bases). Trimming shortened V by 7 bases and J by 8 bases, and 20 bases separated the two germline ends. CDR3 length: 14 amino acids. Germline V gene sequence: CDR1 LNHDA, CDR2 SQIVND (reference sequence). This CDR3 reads CASNLLRGSGGYTF. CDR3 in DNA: TGTGCCAGTAATCTACTACGGGGCTCCGGGGGCTACACCTTC.

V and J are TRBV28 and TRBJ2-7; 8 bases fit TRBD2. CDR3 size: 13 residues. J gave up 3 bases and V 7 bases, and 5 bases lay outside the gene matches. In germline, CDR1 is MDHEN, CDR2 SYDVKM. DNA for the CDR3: TGTGCCAGCACCGGGGGGGTCGGCTACGAGCAGTACTTC. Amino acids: CASTGGVGYEQYF.

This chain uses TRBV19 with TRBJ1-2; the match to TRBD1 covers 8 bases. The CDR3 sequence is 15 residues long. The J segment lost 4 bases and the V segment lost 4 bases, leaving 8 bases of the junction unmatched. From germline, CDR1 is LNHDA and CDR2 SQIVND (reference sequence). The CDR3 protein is CASSTDRGGSYGYTF. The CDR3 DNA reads TGTGCCAGTAGTACCGACAGGGGTGGGAGCTATGGCTACACCTTC.

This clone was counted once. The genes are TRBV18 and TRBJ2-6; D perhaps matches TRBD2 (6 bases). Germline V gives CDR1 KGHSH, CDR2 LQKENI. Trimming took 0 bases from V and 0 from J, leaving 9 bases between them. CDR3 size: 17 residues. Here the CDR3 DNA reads TGTGCCAGCTCACCACCAGGGACTCTCTCTGGGGCCAACGTCCTGACTTTC. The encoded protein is CASSPPGTLSGANVLTF.

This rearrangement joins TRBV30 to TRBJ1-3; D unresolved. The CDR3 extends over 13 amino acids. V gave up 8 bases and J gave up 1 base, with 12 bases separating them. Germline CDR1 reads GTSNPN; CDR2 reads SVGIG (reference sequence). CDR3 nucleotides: TGTGCCATGACGAAGGGTTCTGGAAACACCATATATTTT. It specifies CAMTKGSGNTIYF.

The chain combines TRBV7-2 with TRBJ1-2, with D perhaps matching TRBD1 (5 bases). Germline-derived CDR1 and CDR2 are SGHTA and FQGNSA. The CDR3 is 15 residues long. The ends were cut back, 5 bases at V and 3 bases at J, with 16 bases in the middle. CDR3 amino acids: CASSPRAGVHYGYTF. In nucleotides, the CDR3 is TGTGCCAGCAGCCCCCGGGCGGGGGTGCACTATGGCTACACCTTC.

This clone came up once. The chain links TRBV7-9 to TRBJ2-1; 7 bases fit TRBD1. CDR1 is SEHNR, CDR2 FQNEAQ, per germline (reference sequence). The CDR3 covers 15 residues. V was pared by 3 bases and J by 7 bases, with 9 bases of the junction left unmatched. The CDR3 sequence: CASSFGQGVGNEQFF. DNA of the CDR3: TGTGCCAGCAGCTTTGGGCAGGGGGTAGGTAATGAGCAGTTCTTC.

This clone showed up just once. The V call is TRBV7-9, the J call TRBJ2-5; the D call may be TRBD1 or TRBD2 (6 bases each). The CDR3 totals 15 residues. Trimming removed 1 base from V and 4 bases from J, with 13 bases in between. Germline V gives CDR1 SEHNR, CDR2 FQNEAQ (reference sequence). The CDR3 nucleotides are TGTGCCAGCAGCTTAGAGGGGGGCTGGTCAGAGACCCAGTACTTC. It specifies CASSLEGGWSETQYF.

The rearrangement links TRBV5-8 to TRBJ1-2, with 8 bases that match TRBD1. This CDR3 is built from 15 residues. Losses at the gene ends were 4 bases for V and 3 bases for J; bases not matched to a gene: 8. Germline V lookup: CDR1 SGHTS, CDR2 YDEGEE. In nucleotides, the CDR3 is TGTGCCAGCAGCCCCAGGACAGGGATGGACTATGGCTACACCTTC. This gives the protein CASSPRTGMDYGYTF. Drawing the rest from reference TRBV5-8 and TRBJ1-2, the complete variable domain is EAGVTQSPTHLIKTRGQQATLRCSPISGHTSVYWYQQALGLGLQFLLWYDEGEERNRGNFPPRFSGRQFPNYSSELNVNALELEDSALYLCASSPRTGMDYGYTFGSGTRLTVV.

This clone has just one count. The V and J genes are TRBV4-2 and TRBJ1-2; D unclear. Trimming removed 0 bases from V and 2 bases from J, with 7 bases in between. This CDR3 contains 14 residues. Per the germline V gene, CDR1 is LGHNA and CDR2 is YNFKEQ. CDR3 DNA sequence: TGTGCCAGCAGCCAAGATCCAGGAAACTATGGCTACACCTTC. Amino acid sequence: CASSQDPGNYGYTF.

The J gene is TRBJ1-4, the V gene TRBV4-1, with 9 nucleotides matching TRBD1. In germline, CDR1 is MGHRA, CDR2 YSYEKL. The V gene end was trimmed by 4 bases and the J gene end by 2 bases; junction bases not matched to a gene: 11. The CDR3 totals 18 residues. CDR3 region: CASSLRQGGASTNEKLFF. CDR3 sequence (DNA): TGCGCCAGCAGCCTACGACAGGGGGGGGCTTCTACTAATGAAAAACTGTTTTTT.